This T cell receptor (beta chain) is from a study of blood T cell repertoires in COVID-19. The wider study: The United States, Italy and Spain provided the acute and convalescent COVID-19 samples.

Per the authors' pipeline: Reference gene primer amplification gave estimated nucleated cell counts. Profiled with immunoSEQ multiplex PCR; TCRdb holds only in-frame clones, not every one. V and J calls plus clone size are reproduced from that table; the DNA served to infer D and trimming. The data show more than 45,000 clones, roughly 90% seen once. Germline V gene lookup returns CDR1 SGHDT and CDR2 YYEEEE. V lost 6 bases and J lost 0; bases outside the gene matches: 12. The CDR3 length is 17 residues. V and J are TRBV5-6 and TRBJ1-3, with 7 bases matching TRBD1. This receptor was identified in a human donor with active COVID-19. The donor label of this sample is uncertain. Specimen: peripheral blood. The CDR3 region is CASTRSPGQSSGNTIYF. The CDR3 DNA reads as TGTGCCAGCACCAGATCACCGGGACAGAGCTCTGGAAACACCATATATTTT.